Listed here are 14 T cell receptor beta chains from one sample, sequenced in a study of T cells in Graves' hyperthyroidism and ophthalmopathy. RNA transcripts were the template for amplifying TCR beta CDR3 regions. With the HTBI primer set, the TCR CDR3 went through a first round of RT-PCR. TCRdb re-called the multiplex PCR reads through MiXCR, storing one row per CDR3 protein. The table records hundreds of thousands of distinct CDR3 sequences, 14% to 15% of them present only once. The sequencing sample was made of blood. Receptors were obtained from a woman aged 40 to 49 with Graves' ophthalmopathy.

This clonotype has at least ten counts. The rearrangement joins TRBV29-1 to TRBJ1-2; the D is unclear. CDR1 SQVTM and CDR2 ANQGSEA come from the germline V gene. The CDR3 has 12 amino acids. V was shortened by 5 bases and J by 6 bases, with 13 bases between the two germline ends. The CDR3 nucleotides read TGCAGCGTTTTCATACGAACCCATGGCTACACCTTC. Translated, it gives CSVFIRTHGYTF.

Ten or more counts support this clonotype. The V gene is TRBV12-3 or TRBV12-4, the J gene TRBJ1-2; D gene ambiguous. The CDR3 runs 15 residues. The V and J ends lost 7 bases and 0 bases respectively, with 15 bases between them. The CDR3: CASNRGAEANYGYTF. The CDR3 DNA reads as TGTGCCAGCAACCGTGGAGCAGAAGCTAACTATGGCTACACCTTC.

This clonotype was seen ten or more times. This sequence joins TRBV5-4 and TRBJ2-7, with D perhaps TRBD2 (6 bases). CDR3 size: 13 residues. Trimming removed 4 bases from V and 3 bases from J, with 11 bases in between. Germline V gene data show CDR1 as SGHNT and CDR2 as YYREEE (reference sequence). The CDR3 protein is CASSGEVGYEQYF. CDR3 sequence (DNA): TGTGCCAGCAGCGGGGAGGTGGGCTACGAGCAGTACTTC.

A few counts support this clonotype. V and J are TRBV6-1 and TRBJ2-7, with a weak D call TRBD2 (6 bases). Germline-derived CDR1 and CDR2 are MNHNS and SASEGT. V dropped 6 bases and J dropped 0 bases, with 9 bases sitting between them. The CDR3 extends over 13 amino acids. The CDR3 spells CASSKRVSYEQYF. CDR3 bases: TGTGCCAGCAGCAAGCGGGTCTCCTACGAGCAGTACTTC.

This clonotype was counted once. The chain recombines TRBV6-2 or TRBV6-3 with TRBJ2-7; TRBD1 matches at 8 bases. The CDR3 has 13 residues. V trimming: 9 bases; J trimming: 4 bases; junction bases outside the gene matches: 8. The V gene's germline CDR1 is MNHEY and CDR2 SVGEGT. CDR3 sequence reads: CASRTGLKYEQYF. CDR3 bases: TGTGCCAGTAGGACAGGGTTAAAATACGAGCAGTACTTC.

This clonotype came up a few times. The V call is TRBV7-9, the J call TRBJ2-7; D ambiguous. Trimming stripped 7 bases from V and 6 bases from J, with 13 bases between. This CDR3 region has 12 residues. Germline V gene data show CDR1 as SEHNR and CDR2 as FQNEAQ (reference sequence). The CDR3: CASTPDGSEQYF. In nucleotides, the CDR3 is TGTGCCAGCACCCCTGACGGTTCCGAGCAGTACTTC. Based on the CDR3 plus reference TRBV7-9 and TRBJ2-7, the full variable domain is DTGVSQNPRHKITKRGQNVTFRCDPISEHNRLYWYRQTLGQGPEFLTYFQNEAQLEKSRLLSDRFSAERPKGSFSTLEIQRTEQGDSAMYLCASTPDGSEQYFGPGTRLTVT.

This clonotype occurred many times. The chain uses TRBV6-2 or TRBV6-3 and TRBJ2-7, with 12 bases matching TRBD2. Germline values: CDR1 MNHEY, CDR2 SVGEGT. The CDR3 totals 16 residues. Losses at the gene ends were 2 bases for V and 4 bases for J; bases not matched to a gene: 6. The CDR3 protein is CASSYPRLAGEYEQYF. As DNA, the CDR3 is TGTGCCAGCAGTTACCCCAGACTAGCGGGGGAGTACGAGCAGTACTTC.

This clonotype occurred many times. The chain combines TRBV24-1 with TRBJ1-2, with unresolved D. CDR1 KGHDR and CDR2 SFDVKD come from the germline V gene. The CDR3 runs 15 residues. The V end lost 2 bases, the J end lost 6 bases, and 15 bases lay between the germline ends. The CDR3 reads CATSDSDRQFHGYTF. CDR3 DNA: TGTGCCACCAGTGATTCGGACCGACAATTCCATGGCTACACCTTC.

This clonotype came up many times. The chain couples TRBV6-5 to TRBJ2-7; TRBD1 matches 8 bases. The CDR3 covers 13 residues. Germline V gene sequence: CDR1 MNHEY, CDR2 SVGAGI. Trimming at V came to 4 bases and at J to 5 bases, leaving 4 bases not matched to a gene. Here the CDR3 DNA reads TGTGCCAGCAGTTTGGACAGGGACGACGAGCAGTACTTC. It codes for CASSLDRDDEQYF.

The V gene is TRBV7-8, the J gene TRBJ1-1, with no clear D. The V end was cut by 0 bases, the J end by 6 bases, with 14 bases between. The CDR3 is 15 amino acids. Germline-derived CDR1 and CDR2 are SGHVS and FQNEAQ. As DNA, the CDR3 is TGTGCCAGCAGCTTAGCCGTTTGGGGTGTCGCTGAAGCTTTCTTT. Its translation is CASSLAVWGVAEAFF.

This sequence joins TRBV5-4 and TRBJ2-7, with TRBD2 identical over 12 bases. After removal of 0 bases from V and 3 bases from J, the junction contained 7 bases not matched to a gene. The CDR3 covers 17 residues. CDR1 SGHNT and CDR2 YYREEE come from the germline V gene (reference sequence). In DNA, the CDR3 is TGTGCCAGCAGCTTGGAGGGACTAGCGGGTCCCTACTACGAGCAGTACTTC. Residues: CASSLEGLAGPYYEQYF.

This clonotype has ten or more counts. V and J are TRBV27 and TRBJ1-5; 12 bases fit TRBD1. Trimming took 6 bases from V and 7 from J; bases not matched to a gene: 7. This CDR3 is 15 amino acids long. CDR1 and CDR2 from the germline V gene are MNHEY and SMNVEV (reference sequence). The CDR3 DNA reads TGTGCCAGCAGCTTCGGGACAGGGGGCCAACAGCCCCAGCATTTT. Residues: CASSFGTGGQQPQHF.

At least ten counts were recorded for this clonotype. The V and J genes are TRBV6-2 or TRBV6-3 and TRBJ1-1, with 8 bases fitting TRBD1. This CDR3 has 16 residues. The V gene end was trimmed by 7 bases and the J gene end by 1 base; junction bases not matched to a gene: 11. CDR1 is MNHEY, CDR2 SVGEGT, per germline. The CDR3 sequence is CASIQGAGIKNTEAFF. In DNA, the CDR3 is TGTGCCAGCATCCAGGGGGCGGGGATCAAGAACACTGAAGCTTTCTTT.

The CDR3 is CASSQTGQNNQPQHF. The CDR3 DNA reads TGTGCCAGCTCGCAAACAGGGCAAAACAATCAGCCCCAGCATTTT. This chain links TRBV18 with TRBJ1-5, with D perhaps matching TRBD1 (6 bases). Trimming removed 6 bases at V and 3 bases at J, with 15 bases between. CDR1 KGHSH and CDR2 LQKENI come from the germline V gene. The CDR3 has 15 amino acids.